These 7 T cell receptor beta chains were sequenced from one sample in a study of beta chain features in type 1 diabetes. Their target antigens are unknown. The study, taken as a whole, reports: Among all four CD4+ subsets, Type 1 diabetes patients had TCRB CDR3s that were moderately but significantly shorter.

The sequenced template was cDNA made from the entire isolated RNA. Sequencing used immunoSEQ multiplex PCR; TCRdb keeps in-frame clones, though not all of them. The data hold 250,000 or so clones, with roughly 20% observed a single time. The sequencing input was naive CD4+ T cells from blood. These receptors all come from a woman between 40 and 50 years old with type 1 diabetes.

This clone turned up a few times. Other nucleotide sequences in the sample specify the same CDR3. The chain combines TRBV30 with TRBJ1-5; 7 nucleotides align to TRBD1. The CDR3 consists of 13 residues. Unmatched junction bases numbered 1, after V lost 0 bases and J lost 5 bases. Germline V gene sequence: CDR1 GTSNPN, CDR2 SVGIG (reference sequence). The CDR3 loop is CAWSVRGDQPQHF. In DNA, the CDR3 is TGTGCCTGGAGTGTCAGGGGGGATCAGCCCCAGCATTTT.

The chain uses TRBV7-9 and TRBJ2-5; D possibly corresponds to TRBD2 (5 bases). Germline V gene data show CDR1 as SEHNR and CDR2 as FQNEAQ (reference sequence). V dropped 4 bases and J dropped 5 bases, with 17 bases sitting between them. This CDR3 is 15 amino acids long. The CDR3 DNA reads TGTGCCAGCAGCTCTCAACTAGGCTATGGGGAGACCCAGTACTTC. This codes for CASSSQLGYGETQYF.

This clone was counted between two and nine times. The V gene is TRBV5-1, the J gene TRBJ2-5; 7 nucleotides align to TRBD2. The germline CDR1 and CDR2 sequences are SGHRS and YFSETQ. V was pared by 3 bases and J by 5 bases, with 7 bases of the junction left unmatched. CDR3 length: 14 residues. The CDR3 sequence is CASSSRPGGETQYF. In DNA, the CDR3 is TGCGCCAGCAGCTCGAGACCCGGGGGGGAGACCCAGTACTTC.

The V and J genes are TRBV2 and TRBJ2-2; D gene ambiguous. The ends were cut back, 6 bases at V and 0 bases at J, with 8 bases in the middle. Germline loops: CDR1 SNHLY, CDR2 FYNNEI. There are 14 residues in the CDR3. The CDR3 here is CASRERANTGELFF. As DNA, the CDR3 is TGTGCCAGCAGAGAGCGAGCGAACACCGGGGAGCTGTTTTTT.

The chain joins TRBV7-2 to TRBJ1-5; D is unclear. V was pared by 4 bases and J by 7 bases, with 14 bases between. The CDR3 spans 14 residues. Germline V gene sequence: CDR1 SGHTA, CDR2 FQGNSA. The CDR3 nucleotides are TGTGCCAGCAGCTGGCGCGAGGGTGGCCAGCCCCAGCATTTT. Protein: CASSWREGGQPQHF.

In this sample, this clone turned up a few times. The V call is TRBV11-3, the J call TRBJ2-1; the D gene is possibly TRBD1 (5 bases). CDR3 length: 13 amino acids. The germline V gene encodes CDR1 SGHNT and CDR2 YENEEA. Between the trimmed V and J ends, which lost 2 bases and 9 bases, there was a span of 11 bases. CDR3 coding DNA: TGTGCCAGCAGCTTAAAGGGGTGGGCTGAGCAGTTCTTC. It encodes CASSLKGWAEQFF.

The V call is TRBV2, the J call TRBJ2-1; no clear D gene. The germline CDR1 and CDR2 sequences are SNHLY and FYNNEI. The CDR3 runs to 13 residues. The V gene lost 2 bases and the J gene lost 5 bases, with 7 bases spanning the gap. CDR3 residues: CASSERRNNEQFF. As DNA, the CDR3 is TGTGCCAGCAGTGAACGGCGGAACAATGAGCAGTTCTTC.